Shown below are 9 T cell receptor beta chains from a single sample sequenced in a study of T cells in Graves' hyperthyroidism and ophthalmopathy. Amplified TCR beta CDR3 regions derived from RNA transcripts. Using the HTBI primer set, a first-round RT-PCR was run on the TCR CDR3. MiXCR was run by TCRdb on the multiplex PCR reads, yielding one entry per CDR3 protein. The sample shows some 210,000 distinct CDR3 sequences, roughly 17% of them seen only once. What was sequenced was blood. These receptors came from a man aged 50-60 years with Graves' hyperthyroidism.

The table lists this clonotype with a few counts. The CDR3 reads CASSPGNTEAFF. CDR3 in DNA: TGTGCCAGCAGCCCGGGCAACACTGAAGCTTTCTTT. V is TRBV13 and J is TRBJ1-1; no reliable D call. The CDR3 consists of 12 residues. Looked up from germline, CDR1 is PRHDT and CDR2 is FYEKMQ (reference sequence). Trimming took 5 bases from V and 2 from J, leaving 6 bases between them. Full variable domain (rest looked up from reference TRBV13 and TRBJ1-1): AAGVIQSPRHLIKEKRETATLKCYPIPRHDTVYWYQQGPGQDPQFLISFYEKMQSDKGSIPDRFSAQQFSDYHSELNMSSLELGDSALYFCASSPGNTEAFFGQGTRLTVV.

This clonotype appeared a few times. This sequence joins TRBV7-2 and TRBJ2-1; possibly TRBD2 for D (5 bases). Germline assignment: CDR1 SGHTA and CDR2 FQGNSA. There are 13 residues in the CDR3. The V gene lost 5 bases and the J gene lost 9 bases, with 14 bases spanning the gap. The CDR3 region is CASSPGSLGEQFF. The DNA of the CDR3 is TGTGCCAGCAGCCCGGGAAGTTTGGGTGAGCAGTTCTTC.

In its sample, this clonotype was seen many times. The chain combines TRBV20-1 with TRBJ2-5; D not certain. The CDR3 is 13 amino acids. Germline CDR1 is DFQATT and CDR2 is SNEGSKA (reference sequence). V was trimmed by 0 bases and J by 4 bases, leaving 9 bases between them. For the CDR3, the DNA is TGCAGTGCTAGAGATGCCCGTATAGAGACCCAGTACTTC. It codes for CSARDARIETQYF.

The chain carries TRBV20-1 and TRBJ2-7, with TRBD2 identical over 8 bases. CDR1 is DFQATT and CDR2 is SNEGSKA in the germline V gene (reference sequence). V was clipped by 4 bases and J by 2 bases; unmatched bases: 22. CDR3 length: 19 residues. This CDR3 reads CSAIKASGGPESPPYEQYF. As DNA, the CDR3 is TGCAGTGCTATAAAGGCCAGCGGGGGCCCGGAATCTCCTCCCTACGAGCAGTACTTC.

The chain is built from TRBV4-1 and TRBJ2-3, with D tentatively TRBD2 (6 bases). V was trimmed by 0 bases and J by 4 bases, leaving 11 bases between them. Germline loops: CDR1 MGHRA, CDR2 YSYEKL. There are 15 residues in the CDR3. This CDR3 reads CASSQDLLASDTQYF. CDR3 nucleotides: TGCGCCAGCAGCCAAGATTTACTAGCTTCAGATACGCAGTATTTT.

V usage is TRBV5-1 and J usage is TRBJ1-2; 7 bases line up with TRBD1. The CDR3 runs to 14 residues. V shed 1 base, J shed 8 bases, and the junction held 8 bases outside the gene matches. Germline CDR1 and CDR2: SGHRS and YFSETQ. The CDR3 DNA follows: TGCGCCAGCAGCTTGTCGGACAGGAATGACGGCTACACCTTC. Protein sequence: CASSLSDRNDGYTF. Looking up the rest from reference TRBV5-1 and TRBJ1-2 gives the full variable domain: KAGVTQTPRYLIKTRGQQVTLSCSPISGHRSVSWYQQTPGQGLQFLFEYFSETQRNKGNFPGRFSGRQFSNSRSEMNVSTLELGDSALYLCASSLSDRNDGYTFGSGTRLTVV.

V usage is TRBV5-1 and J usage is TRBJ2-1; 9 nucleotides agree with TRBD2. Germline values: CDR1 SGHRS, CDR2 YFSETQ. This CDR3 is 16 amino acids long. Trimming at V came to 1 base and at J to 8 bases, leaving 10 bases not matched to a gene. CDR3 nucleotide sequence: TGCGCCAGCAGCTTGACCCCGGGACTAGCTCTTGATGAGCAGTTCTTC. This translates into CASSLTPGLALDEQFF.

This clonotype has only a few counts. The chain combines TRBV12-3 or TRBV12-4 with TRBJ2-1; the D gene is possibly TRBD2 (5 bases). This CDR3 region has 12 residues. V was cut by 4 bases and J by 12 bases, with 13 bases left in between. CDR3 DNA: TGTGCCAGCAGTTCAACTGAACTAGTGCAGTTCTTC. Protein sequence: CASSSTELVQFF.

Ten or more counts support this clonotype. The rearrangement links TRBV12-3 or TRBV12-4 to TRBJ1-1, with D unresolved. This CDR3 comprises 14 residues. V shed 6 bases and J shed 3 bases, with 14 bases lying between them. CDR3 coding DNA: TGTGCCAGCAGGTTTGGGAGGGCGGACACTGAAGCTTTCTTT. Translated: CASRFGRADTEAFF.